This T cell receptor (beta chain) was sequenced during a study of cytomegalovirus exposure and HLA in healthy donors. The wider study: An early data release held some 85 million unique TCRs from HLA-typed donors.

Researchers ran the PCR with 60 Vbeta and 13 Jbeta primers. The data were produced by immunoSEQ multiplex PCR, yet TCRdb's version contains in-frame clones alone and is incomplete. Here the sample spans roughly 100,000 clones, about four fifths being singletons. This CDR3 contains 16 residues. CDR1 and CDR2 from the germline V gene are MDHEN and SYDVKM. Trimming cost V 5 bases and J 3 bases, with 16 bases left between them. The chain links TRBV28 to TRBJ2-2; D perhaps matches TRBD2 (5 bases). This sequence originates from a man in his fifties or sixties in good health and CMV-seronegative. Sequenced input: PBMCs. The CDR3 nucleotides read TGTGCCAGCAGTCCTTTCGAGGGAGAATACACCGGGGAGCTGTTTTTT. Its translation is CASSPFEGEYTGELFF.